This T cell receptor (beta chain) was captured in a study of blood T cell repertoires in COVID-19. Produced via immunoSEQ multiplex PCR; TCRdb's table is partial and in-frame only. The sample holds 180,000 or so clones; around 86% are singletons and the top ten take roughly 8.6%. Per germline, CDR1 LGHDT and CDR2 YNNKEL (reference sequence). The V and J ends lost 4 bases and 6 bases respectively, with 15 bases between them. The CDR3 spans 14 residues. The gene calls are TRBV3-1 (or the pseudogene TRBV3-2) and TRBJ1-2; D perhaps matches TRBD1 (6 bases). This TCR derives from a man aged 60-69 years with acute or convalescent COVID-19. The sequenced sample consisted of peripheral blood. CDR3 amino acids: CASSPRQDFDGYTF. DNA for the CDR3: TGTGCCAGCAGCCCGCGACAGGACTTTGATGGCTACACCTTC.